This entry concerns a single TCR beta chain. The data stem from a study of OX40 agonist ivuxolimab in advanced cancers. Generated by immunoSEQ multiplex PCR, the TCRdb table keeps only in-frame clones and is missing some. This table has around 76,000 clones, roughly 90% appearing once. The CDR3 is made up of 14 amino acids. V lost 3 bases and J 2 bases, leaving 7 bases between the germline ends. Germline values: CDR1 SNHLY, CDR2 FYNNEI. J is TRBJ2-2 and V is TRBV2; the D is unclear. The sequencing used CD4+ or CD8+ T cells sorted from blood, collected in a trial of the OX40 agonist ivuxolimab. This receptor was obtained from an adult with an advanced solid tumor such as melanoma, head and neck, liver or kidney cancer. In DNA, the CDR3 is TGTGCCAGCAGTGAGAGAACCAACACCGGGGAGCTGTTTTTT. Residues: CASSERTNTGELFF.